The rows below give T cell receptor beta chains drawn from one sample of a study of T cell changes during pregnancy in multiple sclerosis. Only in-frame clones appear in the TCRdb table, and some are missing; sequencing was by immunoSEQ multiplex PCR. The sample records approximately 20,000 clones, more than 80% being singletons. Sequenced here: CD8+ T cells from peripheral blood mononuclear cells, sampled in the third trimester of pregnancy. The receptor source for this set is a female donor in good health, enrolled as a control in a pregnancy study. The CDR3 runs from the conserved cysteine through the conserved F or W. The D gene is left open where the match is weak. A row's size may be missing; if present it is once, few, many or a size class.

clone_size: -; d_call: -; j_call: TRBJ2-5; v_call: TRBV19; cdr3_aa: CASSIGGETQYF; cdr3_nt: TGTGCCAGTAGTATAGGCGGGGAGACCCAGTACTTC
clone_size: -; d_call: TRBD2; j_call: TRBJ2-5; v_call: TRBV14; cdr3_aa: CASSQQRDVKTQYF; cdr3_nt: TGTGCCAGCAGCCAACAGCGGGACGTAAAGACCCAGTACTTC
clone_size: -; d_call: -; j_call: TRBJ1-3; v_call: TRBV30; cdr3_aa: CAWMDGINTIYF; cdr3_nt: TGTGCCTGGATGGACGGGATAAACACCATATATTTT
clone_size: -; d_call: TRBD1; j_call: TRBJ1-1; v_call: TRBV4-2; cdr3_aa: CASSQGGDREEAFF; cdr3_nt: TGTGCCAGCAGCCAAGGGGGGGACAGGGAAGAAGCTTTCTTT
clone_size: -; d_call: TRBD1; j_call: TRBJ2-2; v_call: TRBV7-9; cdr3_aa: CASSLGYGGQGTGTGELFF; cdr3_nt: TGTGCCAGCAGCTTAGGGTATGGGGGACAGGGAACCGGCACCGGGGAGCTGTTTTTT
clone_size: -; d_call: -; j_call: TRBJ1-2; v_call: TRBV21-1; cdr3_aa: CASSNVTGQGPYGYTF; cdr3_nt: TGTGCCAGCAGCAACGTAACCGGACAGGGGCCCTATGGCTACACCTTC
clone_size: -; d_call: TRBD1; j_call: TRBJ1-3; v_call: TRBV5-1; cdr3_aa: CASSGDRTIYF; cdr3_nt: TGCGCCAGCAGCGGGGACAGAACCATATATTTT
clone_size: -; d_call: TRBD1; j_call: TRBJ2-2; v_call: TRBV4-3; cdr3_aa: CASSQDQGAYNTGELFF; cdr3_nt: TGCGCCAGCAGCCAAGATCAGGGGGCCTACAACACCGGGGAGCTGTTTTTT
clone_size: -; d_call: -; j_call: TRBJ1-5; v_call: TRBV27; cdr3_aa: CASSLGGWDQPQHF; cdr3_nt: TGTGCCAGCAGTTTAGGAGGGTGGGATCAGCCCCAGCATTTT
clone_size: -; d_call: TRBD1; j_call: TRBJ1-2; v_call: TRBV7-9; cdr3_aa: CASSTGTGSDYGYTF; cdr3_nt: TGTGCCAGCAGCACCGGGACAGGGAGTGACTATGGCTACACCTTC
clone_size: -; d_call: TRBD1; j_call: TRBJ2-7; v_call: TRBV6-5; cdr3_aa: CASRYRGKPHEQYF; cdr3_nt: TGTGCCAGCAGGTACAGGGGGAAGCCGCACGAGCAGTACTTC
clone_size: -; d_call: -; j_call: TRBJ2-5; v_call: TRBV19; cdr3_aa: CASSISTNQETQYF; cdr3_nt: TGTGCCAGTAGTATTTCAACTAACCAAGAGACCCAGTACTTC
clone_size: once; d_call: TRBD1; j_call: TRBJ2-3; v_call: TRBV14; cdr3_aa: CASSPQGQGGPDTQYF; cdr3_nt: TGTGCCAGCAGCCCCCAGGGACAGGGAGGACCAGATACGCAGTATTTT
clone_size: -; d_call: -; j_call: TRBJ2-7; v_call: TRBV11-2; cdr3_aa: CASSLARSYEQYF; cdr3_nt: TGTGCCAGCAGCTTAGCCAGGTCCTACGAGCAGTACTTC
clone_size: -; d_call: -; j_call: TRBJ2-7; v_call: TRBV2; cdr3_aa: CASSVYEQYF; cdr3_nt: TGTGCCAGCAGCGTCTACGAGCAGTACTTC